What follows are 10 T cell receptor beta chains derived from one specimen sequenced in a study of blood T cell repertoires in COVID-19. Assay used: immunoSEQ multiplex PCR; TCRdb lists only in-frame clones, some missing. This sample has fewer than 90,000 clones, with 75% to 90% found just once. Material for sequencing was peripheral blood. The source of these receptors is a male donor with acute or convalescent COVID-19.

The rearrangement joins TRBV27 to TRBJ2-7, with 8 nucleotides matching TRBD2. CDR3 length equals 14 residues. The germline V gene has CDR1 MNHEY and CDR2 SMNVEV (reference sequence). V shed 7 bases, J shed 2 bases, and the junction held 7 bases outside the gene matches. CDR3 bases: TGTGCCAGCAAAAGCGGGGGCCTTCCCTACGAGCAGTACTTC. The encoded protein is CASKSGGLPYEQYF.

V is TRBV2 and J is TRBJ1-3; the D is unclear. The germline V gene has CDR1 SNHLY and CDR2 FYNNEI. This CDR3 comprises 16 residues. Trimming cost V 7 bases and J 3 bases, with 19 bases left between them. CDR3 protein: CASILTRGNVGNTIYF. The CDR3 DNA follows: TGTGCCAGCATCCTCACCCGAGGGAACGTTGGAAACACCATATATTTT.

This clone was seen a single time. The V call is TRBV20-1, the J call TRBJ1-1; D is unresolved. Trimming left V 3 bases short and J 5 bases short, with 16 bases between. The CDR3 loop spans 14 amino acids. Germline CDR1 and CDR2: DFQATT and SNEGSKA (reference sequence). CDR3 protein: CSASREGVSTEAFF. The CDR3 nucleotides are TGCAGTGCTAGTAGGGAGGGTGTTTCGACTGAAGCTTTCTTT.

The rearrangement uses TRBV23-1 and TRBJ2-7, with 7 positions matching TRBD1. TRBV23-1 has ORF status, its function being uncertain. The ends lost 4 bases at V and 7 bases at J; junction bases unmatched: 16. This CDR3 contains 16 residues. The CDR3 DNA reads TGCGCCAGCAGTCGCGTCACAGGGGTGGAGAATGGAGAGCAGTACTTC. Amino acid sequence: CASSRVTGVENGEQYF.

V usage is TRBV6-5 and J usage is TRBJ2-7; 7 nucleotides line up with TRBD2. From germline, CDR1 is MNHEY and CDR2 SVGAGI. The CDR3 extends over 14 amino acids. J lost 2 bases, V lost 10 bases, and 11 bases had no gene match. The CDR3: CATRGGAGPYEQYF. DNA for the CDR3: TGTGCCACTAGGGGAGGGGCAGGGCCCTACGAGCAGTACTTC.

In the case of this clone: Additional DNA sequences in this sample encode the identical CDR3. The chain links TRBV5-1 to TRBJ1-2, with TRBD1 as a possible D gene (6 bases). Trimming pared 0 bases from V and 6 bases from J, leaving 9 bases between. CDR1 SGHRS and CDR2 YFSETQ come from the germline V gene. The CDR3 length is 13 residues. CDR3 nucleotide sequence: TGCGCCAGCAGCTTGGACAGGGATGATGGCTACACCTTC. It specifies CASSLDRDDGYTF. Filled out from reference TRBV5-1 and TRBJ1-2, the complete variable domain reads KAGVTQTPRYLIKTRGQQVTLSCSPISGHRSVSWYQQTPGQGLQFLFEYFSETQRNKGNFPGRFSGRQFSNSRSEMNVSTLELGDSALYLCASSLDRDDGYTFGSGTRLTVV.

This chain joins TRBV25-1 and TRBJ1-5, with unresolved D. The length of the CDR3 is 14 residues. The V and J ends lost 2 bases and 0 bases respectively, with 5 bases between them. Germline CDR1 reads MGHDK; CDR2 reads SYGVNS. CDR3 region: CASSESGSNQPQHF. CDR3 DNA sequence: TGTGCCAGCAGTGAAAGCGGTAGCAATCAGCCCCAGCATTTT. Full variable domain (missing parts from reference TRBV25-1 and TRBJ1-5): EADIYQTPRYLVIGTGKKITLECSQTMGHDKMYWYQQDPGMELHLIHYSYGVNSTEKGDLSSESTVSRIRTEHFPLTLESARPSHTSQYLCASSESGSNQPQHFGDGTRLSIL.

The rearrangement links TRBV7-9 to TRBJ2-2, with 7 bases aligning to TRBD1. The germline V gene encodes CDR1 SEHNR and CDR2 FQNEAQ (reference sequence). The CDR3 is 14 amino acids. The junction had 4 bases not matched to a gene; V was cut back by 6 bases and J by 3 bases. The chain's CDR3 is CASRLTGDTGELFF. CDR3 DNA: TGTGCCAGCAGGTTAACAGGGGACACCGGGGAGCTGTTTTTT.

In its sample, this clone was seen once. The rearrangement links TRBV10-3 to TRBJ2-2, with D possibly being TRBD1 (6 bases). Germline-derived CDR1 and CDR2 are ENHRY and SYGVKD. This CDR3 contains 14 residues. The V end was cut by 6 bases, the J end by 1 base, with 9 bases between. In DNA form, the CDR3 reads TGTGCCATCAGCTCACAGGGGAACACCGGGGAGCTGTTTTTT. It codes for CAISSQGNTGELFF.

V is TRBV7-2 and J is TRBJ1-1; D may be TRBD1 (5 bases). The CDR3 contains 14 residues. Germline lookup yields CDR1 SGHTA and CDR2 FQGNSA. V was pared by 5 bases and J by 4 bases, with 14 bases between. Here the CDR3 DNA reads TGTGCCAGCAGCCGCTCGACAGTACTCACTGAAGCTTTCTTT. This codes for CASSRSTVLTEAFF.